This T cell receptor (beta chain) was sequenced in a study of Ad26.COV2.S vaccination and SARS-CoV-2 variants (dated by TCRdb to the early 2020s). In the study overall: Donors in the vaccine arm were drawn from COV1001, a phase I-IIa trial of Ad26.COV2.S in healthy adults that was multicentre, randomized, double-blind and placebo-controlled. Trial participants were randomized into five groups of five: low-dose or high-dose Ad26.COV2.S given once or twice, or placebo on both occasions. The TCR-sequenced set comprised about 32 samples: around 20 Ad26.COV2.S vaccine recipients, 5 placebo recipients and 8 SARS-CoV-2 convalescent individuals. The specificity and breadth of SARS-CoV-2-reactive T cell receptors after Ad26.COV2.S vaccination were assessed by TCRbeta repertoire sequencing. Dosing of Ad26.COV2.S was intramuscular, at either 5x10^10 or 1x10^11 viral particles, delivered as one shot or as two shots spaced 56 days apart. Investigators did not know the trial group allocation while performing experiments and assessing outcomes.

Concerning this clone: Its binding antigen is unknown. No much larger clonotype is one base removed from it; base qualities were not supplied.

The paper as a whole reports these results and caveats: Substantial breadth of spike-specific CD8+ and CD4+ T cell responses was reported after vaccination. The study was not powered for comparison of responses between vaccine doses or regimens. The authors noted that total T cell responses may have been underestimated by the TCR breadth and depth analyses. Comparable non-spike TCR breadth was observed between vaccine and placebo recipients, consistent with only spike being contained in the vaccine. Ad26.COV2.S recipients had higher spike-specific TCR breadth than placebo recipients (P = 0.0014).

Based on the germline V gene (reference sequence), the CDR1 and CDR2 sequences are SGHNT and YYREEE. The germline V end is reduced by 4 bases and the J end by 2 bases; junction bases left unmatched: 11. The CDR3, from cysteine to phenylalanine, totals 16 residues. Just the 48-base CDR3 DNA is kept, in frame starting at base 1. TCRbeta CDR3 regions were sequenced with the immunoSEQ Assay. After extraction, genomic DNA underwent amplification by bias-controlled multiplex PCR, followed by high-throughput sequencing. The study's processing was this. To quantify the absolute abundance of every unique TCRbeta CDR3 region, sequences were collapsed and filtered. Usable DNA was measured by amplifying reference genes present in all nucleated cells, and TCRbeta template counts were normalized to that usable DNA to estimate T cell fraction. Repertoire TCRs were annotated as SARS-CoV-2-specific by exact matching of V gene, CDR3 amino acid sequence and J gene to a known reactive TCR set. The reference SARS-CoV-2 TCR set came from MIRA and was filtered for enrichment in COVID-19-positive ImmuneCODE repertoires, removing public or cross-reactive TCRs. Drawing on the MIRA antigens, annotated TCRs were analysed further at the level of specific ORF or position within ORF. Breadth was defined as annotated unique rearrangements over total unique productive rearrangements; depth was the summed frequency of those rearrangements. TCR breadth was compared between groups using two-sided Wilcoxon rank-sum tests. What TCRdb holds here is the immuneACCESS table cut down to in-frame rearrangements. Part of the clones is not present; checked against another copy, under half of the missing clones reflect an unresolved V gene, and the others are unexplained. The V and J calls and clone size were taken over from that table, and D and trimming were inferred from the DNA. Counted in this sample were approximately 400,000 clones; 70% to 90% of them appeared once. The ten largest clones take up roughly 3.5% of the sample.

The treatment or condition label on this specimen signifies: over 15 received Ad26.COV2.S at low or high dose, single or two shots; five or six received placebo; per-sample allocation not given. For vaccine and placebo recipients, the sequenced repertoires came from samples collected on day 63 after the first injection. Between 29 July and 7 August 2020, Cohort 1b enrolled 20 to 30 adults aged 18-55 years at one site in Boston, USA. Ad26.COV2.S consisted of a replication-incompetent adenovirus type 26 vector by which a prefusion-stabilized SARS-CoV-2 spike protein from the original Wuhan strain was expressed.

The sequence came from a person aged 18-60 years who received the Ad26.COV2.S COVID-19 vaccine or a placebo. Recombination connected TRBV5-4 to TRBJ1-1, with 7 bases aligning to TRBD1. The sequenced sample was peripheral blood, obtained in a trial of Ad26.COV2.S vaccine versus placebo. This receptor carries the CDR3 CASSPTPGDRNTEAFF. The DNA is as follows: TGTGCCAGCAGCCCCACCCCTGGGGACAGAAACACTGAAGCTTTCTTT.